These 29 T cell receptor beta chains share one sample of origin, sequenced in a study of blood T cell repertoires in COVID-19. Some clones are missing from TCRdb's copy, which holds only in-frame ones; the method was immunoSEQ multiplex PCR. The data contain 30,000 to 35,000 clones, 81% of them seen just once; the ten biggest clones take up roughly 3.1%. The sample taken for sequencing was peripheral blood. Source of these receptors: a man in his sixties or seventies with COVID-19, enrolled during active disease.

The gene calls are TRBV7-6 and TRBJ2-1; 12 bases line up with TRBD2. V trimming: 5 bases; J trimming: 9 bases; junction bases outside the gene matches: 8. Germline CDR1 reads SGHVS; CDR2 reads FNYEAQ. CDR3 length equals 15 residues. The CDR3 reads CASSRRLAGVVEQFF. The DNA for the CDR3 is TGTGCCAGCAGCCGACGACTAGCGGGAGTGGTTGAGCAGTTCTTC.

CDR3 bases: TGTGCCAGCATCTCCACGGGAAGCCGAACCCAGTACTTC. It encodes CASISTGSRTQYF. V gene TRBV28 combines with J gene TRBJ2-5; D possibly corresponds to TRBD2 (5 bases). The germline V and J ends were trimmed by 7 bases and 8 bases, with 17 bases remaining between them. Germline loops: CDR1 MDHEN, CDR2 SYDVKM. The CDR3 spans 13 residues.

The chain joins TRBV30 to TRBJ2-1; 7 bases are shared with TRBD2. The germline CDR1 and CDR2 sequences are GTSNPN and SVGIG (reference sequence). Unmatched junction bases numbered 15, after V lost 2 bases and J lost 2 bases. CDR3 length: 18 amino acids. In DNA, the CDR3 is TGTGCCTGGAGTCCATGGGGGGGGGAGGCACTTACCTACAATGAGCAGTTCTTC. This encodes CAWSPWGGEALTYNEQFF.

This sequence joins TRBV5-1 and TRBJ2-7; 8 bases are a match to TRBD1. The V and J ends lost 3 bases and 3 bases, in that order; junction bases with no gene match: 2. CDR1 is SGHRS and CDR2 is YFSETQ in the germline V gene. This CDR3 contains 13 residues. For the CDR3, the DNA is TGCGCCAGCAGCTACGGGACAGGCTACGAGCAGTACTTC. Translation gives CASSYGTGYEQYF.

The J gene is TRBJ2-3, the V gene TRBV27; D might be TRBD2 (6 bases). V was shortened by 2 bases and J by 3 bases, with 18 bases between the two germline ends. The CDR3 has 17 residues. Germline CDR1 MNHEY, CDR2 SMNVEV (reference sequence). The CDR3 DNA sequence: TGTGCCAGCAGTTTAGGGCTGGGGGGAACGGGAACAGATACGCAGTATTTT. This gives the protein CASSLGLGGTGTDTQYF.

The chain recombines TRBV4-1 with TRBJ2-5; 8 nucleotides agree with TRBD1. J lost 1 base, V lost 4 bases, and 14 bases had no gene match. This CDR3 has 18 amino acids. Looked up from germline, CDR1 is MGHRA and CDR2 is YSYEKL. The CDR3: CASSLPRAPGGFQETQYF. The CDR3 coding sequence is TGCGCCAGCAGCCTTCCAAGGGCCCCAGGGGGCTTCCAAGAGACCCAGTACTTC.

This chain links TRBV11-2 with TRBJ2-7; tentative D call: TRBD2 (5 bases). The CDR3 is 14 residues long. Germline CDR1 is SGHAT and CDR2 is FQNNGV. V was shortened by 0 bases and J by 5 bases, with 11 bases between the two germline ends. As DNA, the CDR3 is TGTGCCAGCAGCTTAGACACGGGATGGAACGAGCAGTACTTC. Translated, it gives CASSLDTGWNEQYF.

The CDR3 is CASSPRTGTGGPGFQETQYF. The CDR3 DNA reads TGTGCCAGCTCACCACGGACCGGGACAGGGGGCCCCGGGTTCCAAGAGACCCAGTACTTC. J is TRBJ2-5 and V is TRBV18, with 12 bases matching TRBD1. The CDR3 has 20 amino acids. V was clipped by 1 base and J by 1 base; unmatched bases: 13. CDR1 is KGHSH, CDR2 LQKENI, per germline.

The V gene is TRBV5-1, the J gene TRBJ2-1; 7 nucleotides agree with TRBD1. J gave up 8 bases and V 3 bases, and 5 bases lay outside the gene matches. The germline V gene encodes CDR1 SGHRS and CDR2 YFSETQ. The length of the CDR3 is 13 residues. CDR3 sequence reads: CASSSRQGDEQFF. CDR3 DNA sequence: TGCGCCAGCAGCTCCAGACAGGGCGATGAGCAGTTCTTC.

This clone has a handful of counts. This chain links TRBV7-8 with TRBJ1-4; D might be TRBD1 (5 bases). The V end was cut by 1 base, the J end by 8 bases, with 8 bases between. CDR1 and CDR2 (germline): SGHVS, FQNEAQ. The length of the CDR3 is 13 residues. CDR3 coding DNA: TGTGCCAGCAGCTTAGACAGGAGAGAAAAACTGTTTTTT. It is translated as CASSLDRREKLFF.

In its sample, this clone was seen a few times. CDR3 residues: CASSFGQGSYEQYF. The CDR3 DNA reads as TGTGCCAGCAGCTTCGGACAGGGGTCCTACGAGCAGTACTTC. The chain recombines TRBV7-2 with TRBJ2-7; 9 bases line up with TRBD1. Germline CDR1 and CDR2: SGHTA and FQGNSA. This CDR3 has 14 residues. J was trimmed by 1 base and V by 3 bases; bases with no gene match: 1.

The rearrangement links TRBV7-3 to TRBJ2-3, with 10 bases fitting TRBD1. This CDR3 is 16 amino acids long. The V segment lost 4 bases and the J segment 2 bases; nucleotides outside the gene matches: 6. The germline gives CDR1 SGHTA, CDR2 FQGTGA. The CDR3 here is CASSSSGQGVTDTQYF. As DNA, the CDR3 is TGTGCCAGCAGCTCCAGTGGACAGGGGGTCACAGATACGCAGTATTTT.

The CDR3 region is CATSRAGVNQPQHF. The CDR3 DNA follows: TGTGCCACCAGCAGAGCAGGGGTCAATCAGCCCCAGCATTTT. This chain joins TRBV15 and TRBJ1-5; D may be TRBD1 (6 bases). The CDR3 extends over 14 amino acids. V dropped 1 base and J dropped 3 bases, with 7 bases sitting between them. Germline CDR1 reads LNHNV; CDR2 reads YYDKDF (reference sequence).

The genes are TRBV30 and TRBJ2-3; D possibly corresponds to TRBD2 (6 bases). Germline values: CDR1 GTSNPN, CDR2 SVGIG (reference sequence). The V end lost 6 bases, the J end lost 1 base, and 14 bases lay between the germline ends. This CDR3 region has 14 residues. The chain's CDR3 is CACISSVGTDTQYF. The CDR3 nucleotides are TGTGCCTGCATATCTAGCGTCGGCACAGATACGCAGTATTTT.

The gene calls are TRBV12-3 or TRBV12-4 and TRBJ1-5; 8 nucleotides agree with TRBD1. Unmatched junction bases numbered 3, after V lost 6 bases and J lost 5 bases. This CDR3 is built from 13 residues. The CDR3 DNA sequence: TGTGCCAGCAGCCTGACAGGGGATCAGCCCCAGCATTTT. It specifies CASSLTGDQPQHF.

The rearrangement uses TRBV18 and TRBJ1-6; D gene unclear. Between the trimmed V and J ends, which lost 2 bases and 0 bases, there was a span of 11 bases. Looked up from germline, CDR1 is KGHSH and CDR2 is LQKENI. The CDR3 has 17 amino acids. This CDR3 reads CASSPGGQSSYNSPLHF. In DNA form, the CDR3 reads TGTGCCAGCTCACCAGGCGGCCAGAGCTCCTATAATTCACCCCTCCACTTT.

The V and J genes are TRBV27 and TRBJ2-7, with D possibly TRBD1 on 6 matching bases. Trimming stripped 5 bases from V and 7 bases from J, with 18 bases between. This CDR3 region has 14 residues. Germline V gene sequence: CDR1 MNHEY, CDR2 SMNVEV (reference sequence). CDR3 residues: CASSPRATGIEQYF. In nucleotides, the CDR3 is TGTGCCAGCAGTCCCCGGGCCACAGGGATAGAGCAGTACTTC.

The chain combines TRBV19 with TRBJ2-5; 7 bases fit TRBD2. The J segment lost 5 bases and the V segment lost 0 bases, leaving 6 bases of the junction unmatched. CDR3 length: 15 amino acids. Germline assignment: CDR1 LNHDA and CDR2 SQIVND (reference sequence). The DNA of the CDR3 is TGTGCCAGTAGTATAGAGGGCGGAGCGGGGGAGACCCAGTACTTC. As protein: CASSIEGGAGETQYF.

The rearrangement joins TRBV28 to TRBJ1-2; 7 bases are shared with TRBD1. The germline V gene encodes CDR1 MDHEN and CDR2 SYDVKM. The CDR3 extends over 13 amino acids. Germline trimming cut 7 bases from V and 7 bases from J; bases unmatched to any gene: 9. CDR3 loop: CASTRTGSFGYTF. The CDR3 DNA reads TGTGCCAGCACCCGGACAGGTTCCTTTGGCTACACCTTC.

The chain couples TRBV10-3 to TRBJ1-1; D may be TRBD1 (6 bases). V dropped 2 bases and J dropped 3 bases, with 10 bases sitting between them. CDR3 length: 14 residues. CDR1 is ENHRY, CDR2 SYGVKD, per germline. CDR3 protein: CAISEAGDYTEAFF. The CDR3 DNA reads TGTGCCATCAGTGAGGCAGGGGATTACACTGAAGCTTTCTTT.

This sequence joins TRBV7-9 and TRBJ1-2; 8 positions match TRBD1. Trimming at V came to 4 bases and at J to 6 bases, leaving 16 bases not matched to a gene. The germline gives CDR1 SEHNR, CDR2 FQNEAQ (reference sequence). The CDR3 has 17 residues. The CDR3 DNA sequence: TGTGCCAGCAGCTCATTTAAGGGGGCCAGGGGGCTGCATGGCTACACCTTC. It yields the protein CASSSFKGARGLHGYTF.

CDR3 bases: TGTGCCAGCAGTTTTCGATCCAAAGTCAGGGAGCAGTTCTTC. Translation: CASSFRSKVREQFF. This chain joins TRBV27 and TRBJ2-1, with D unresolved. Germline V lookup: CDR1 MNHEY, CDR2 SMNVEV (reference sequence). V was pared by 3 bases and J by 10 bases, with 16 bases between. CDR3 length: 14 amino acids.

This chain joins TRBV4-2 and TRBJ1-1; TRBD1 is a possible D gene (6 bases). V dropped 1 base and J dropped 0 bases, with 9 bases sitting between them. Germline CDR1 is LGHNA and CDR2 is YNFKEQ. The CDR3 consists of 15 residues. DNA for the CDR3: TGTGCCAGCAGCCAAGGGGGGCAAATGAACACTGAAGCTTTCTTT. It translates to CASSQGGQMNTEAFF.

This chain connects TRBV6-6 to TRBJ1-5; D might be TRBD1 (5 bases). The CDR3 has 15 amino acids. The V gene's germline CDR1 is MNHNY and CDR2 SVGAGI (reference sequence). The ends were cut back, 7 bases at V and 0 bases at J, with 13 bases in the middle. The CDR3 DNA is TGTGCCAGCACCCGGGGGGGGAGTAGCAATCAGCCCCAGCATTTT. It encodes CASTRGGSSNQPQHF.

The CDR3 loop reads CASSRQRTTNEKLFF. The CDR3 DNA sequence: TGTGCCAGCAGCCGCCAGAGGACAACTAATGAAAAACTGTTTTTT. The rearrangement links TRBV7-2 to TRBJ1-4, with no clear D. Germline V gene data show CDR1 as SGHTA and CDR2 as FQGNSA. This CDR3 is built from 15 residues. The V gene lost 5 bases and the J gene lost 0 bases, with 10 bases spanning the gap. Using reference TRBV7-2 and TRBJ1-4 for the parts outside the CDR3, the full variable domain is GAGVSQSPSNKVTEKGKDVELRCDPISGHTALYWYRQSLGQGLEFLIYFQGNSAPDKSGLPSDRFSAERTGGSVSTLTIQRTQQEDSAVYLCASSRQRTTNEKLFFGSGTQLSVL.

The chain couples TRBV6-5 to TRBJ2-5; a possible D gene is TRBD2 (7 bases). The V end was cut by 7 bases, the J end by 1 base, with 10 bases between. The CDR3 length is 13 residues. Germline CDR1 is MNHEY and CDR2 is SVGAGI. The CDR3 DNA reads TGTGCCAGCATGGCGGGGGCCCAAGAGACCCAGTACTTC. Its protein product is CASMAGAQETQYF.

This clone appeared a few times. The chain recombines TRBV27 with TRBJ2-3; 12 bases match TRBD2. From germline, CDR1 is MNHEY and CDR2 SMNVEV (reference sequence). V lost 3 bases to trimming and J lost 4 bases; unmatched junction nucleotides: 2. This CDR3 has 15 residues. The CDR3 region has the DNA TGTGCCAGCAGTTTTCTAGCGGGAGGGTCAGATACGCAGTATTTT. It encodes CASSFLAGGSDTQYF.

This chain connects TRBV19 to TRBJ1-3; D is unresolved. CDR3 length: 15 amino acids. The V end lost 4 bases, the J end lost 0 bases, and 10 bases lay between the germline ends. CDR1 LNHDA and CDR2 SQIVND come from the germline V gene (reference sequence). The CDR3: CASSNLRSSGNTIYF. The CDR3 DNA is TGTGCCAGTAGTAATTTACGGTCCTCTGGAAACACCATATATTTT. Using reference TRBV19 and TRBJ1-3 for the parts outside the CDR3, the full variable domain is DGGITQSPKYLFRKEGQNVTLSCEQNLNHDAMYWYRQDPGQGLRLIYYSQIVNDFQKGDIAEGYSVSREKKESFPLTVTSAQKNPTAFYLCASSNLRSSGNTIYFGEGSWLTVV.

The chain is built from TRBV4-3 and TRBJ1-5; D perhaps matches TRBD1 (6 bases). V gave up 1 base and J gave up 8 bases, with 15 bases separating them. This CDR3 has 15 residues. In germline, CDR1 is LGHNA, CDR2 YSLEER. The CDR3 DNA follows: TGCGCCAGCAGCCAAGGTCGAGGGGGGGGAGAGCCCCAGCATTTT. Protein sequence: CASSQGRGGGEPQHF.